This entry lists 20 T cell receptor beta chains sequenced from one sample in a study of blood T cell repertoires in COVID-19. Measured with immunoSEQ multiplex PCR; TCRdb has only the in-frame clones, and not every one. This table holds approximately 330,000 clones, roughly 88% found once. Sample: peripheral blood. These receptors originate from a woman in her 50s with active or convalescent COVID-19.

In its sample, this clone was seen once. As DNA, the CDR3 is TGTGCCAGCAGTGAAGCGCGGGCAGCAAAGATGAACACTGAAGCTTTCTTT. Translating it yields CASSEARAAKMNTEAFF. The J gene is TRBJ1-1, the V gene TRBV6-1; D gene unclear. The CDR3 is 17 amino acids. V shed 0 bases and J shed 0 bases, with 14 bases lying between them. The germline CDR1 and CDR2 sequences are MNHNS and SASEGT.

The rearrangement joins TRBV6-2 or TRBV6-3 to TRBJ1-1; D is unresolved. Trimming shortened V by 2 bases and J by 1 base, and 23 bases separated the two germline ends. The CDR3 has 19 amino acids. Per the germline V gene, CDR1 is MNHEY and CDR2 is SVGEGT. Written as DNA, the CDR3 is TGTGCCAGCAGTTACGGCTTGGGCCGGGCCGGACTTAAGAACACTGAAGCTTTCTTT. Protein sequence: CASSYGLGRAGLKNTEAFF.

The chain links TRBV27 to TRBJ1-2; a weak D match, TRBD1 (6 bases). V was cut by 9 bases and J by 4 bases, with 21 bases left in between. This CDR3 is 15 amino acids long. CDR1 is MNHEY, CDR2 SMNVEV, per germline (reference sequence). CDR3 coding DNA: TGTGCCAGTAGCCGAACGAGGGGGGGAATCTATGGCTACACCTTC. Protein sequence: CASSRTRGGIYGYTF.

The chain carries TRBV9 and TRBJ1-2; D is perhaps TRBD1 (6 bases). This CDR3 has 14 residues. CDR1 and CDR2 (germline): SGDLS, YYNGEE. Trimming removed 5 bases from V and 7 bases from J, with 18 bases in between. CDR3 residues: CASSPGQVLFGYTF. The CDR3 DNA sequence: TGTGCCAGCAGTCCGGGACAAGTCCTTTTTGGCTACACCTTC.

The chain couples TRBV4-3 to TRBJ2-3, with 12 bases identical to TRBD2. This CDR3 comprises 19 residues. The germline gives CDR1 LGHNA, CDR2 YSLEER. Losses at the gene ends were 10 bases for V and 0 bases for J; bases not matched to a gene: 17. This chain's CDR3 is CAKPRSSSGGASSTDTQYF. CDR3 coding DNA: TGCGCCAAGCCCCGAAGTTCTAGCGGGGGGGCGTCCAGCACAGATACGCAGTATTTT.

The chain couples TRBV6-6 to TRBJ2-1; TRBD2 aligns across 8 bases. With 5 bases clipped from V and 2 bases from J, the junction kept 8 bases outside the gene matches. The CDR3 has 16 amino acids. Germline V CDR1 and CDR2: MNHNY, SVGAGI (reference sequence). CDR3 nucleotide sequence: TGTGCCAGCAGTCCCGGGAGGGGCCAGCCCTACAATGAGCAGTTCTTC. It specifies CASSPGRGQPYNEQFF.

J is TRBJ2-3 and V is TRBV9, with TRBD2 as a possible D gene (6 bases). Deletions cut 4 bases from V and 2 bases from J, with 14 bases between. Germline values: CDR1 SGDLS, CDR2 YYNGEE. The CDR3 is 15 residues long. The CDR3 is CASSIHGSLTDTQYF. The CDR3 bases are TGTGCCAGCAGCATACACGGGAGTCTCACAGATACGCAGTATTTT.

V gene TRBV6-2 or TRBV6-3 combines with J gene TRBJ1-4; D gene uncertain. The ends were cut back, 2 bases at V and 4 bases at J, with 14 bases in the middle. The CDR3 sequence is 16 residues long. Looked up from germline, CDR1 is MNHEY and CDR2 is SVGEGT. CDR3 amino acids: CASSYRGSYYNEKLFF. DNA for the CDR3: TGTGCCAGCAGTTACCGCGGGTCCTACTATAATGAAAAACTGTTTTTT.

The table lists this clone with a count of one. V is TRBV7-8 and J is TRBJ2-1; possibly TRBD2 for D (5 bases). Trimming cost V 5 bases and J 5 bases, with 28 bases left between them. Germline V gene sequence: CDR1 SGHVS, CDR2 FQNEAQ. CDR3 length: 19 amino acids. For the CDR3, the DNA is TGTGCCAGCAGCCCCTTGAAGCCCTTAGAGGGAGTTGCGGACAATGAGCAGTTCTTC. This codes for CASSPLKPLEGVADNEQFF.

The chain employs TRBV28 and TRBJ1-5; 9 bases are a match to TRBD1. J gave up 4 bases and V 6 bases, and 10 bases lay outside the gene matches. There are 16 residues in the CDR3. The germline CDR1 and CDR2 sequences are MDHEN and SYDVKM. This CDR3 reads CASSPGTGPINQPQHF. CDR3 sequence (DNA): TGTGCCAGCAGCCCTGGGACAGGGCCTATTAATCAGCCCCAGCATTTT.

V usage is TRBV27 and J usage is TRBJ2-7; tentative D call: TRBD1 (6 bases). Between the trimmed V and J ends, which lost 6 bases and 6 bases, there was a span of 18 bases. Germline-derived CDR1 and CDR2 are MNHEY and SMNVEV (reference sequence). The CDR3 totals 14 residues. CDR3 in amino acids: CASSLSQGSTEQYF. CDR3 bases: TGTGCCAGCAGCCTTTCACAGGGTAGCACCGAGCAGTACTTC.

V usage is TRBV7-2 and J usage is TRBJ1-1; 8 positions match TRBD1. Trimming removed 4 bases from V and 5 bases from J; junction bases left unmatched: 3. The germline gives CDR1 SGHTA, CDR2 FQGNSA. There are 13 residues in the CDR3. CDR3 bases: TGTGCCAGCAGCTCCCACAGGGGGACTGAAGCTTTCTTT. Residues: CASSSHRGTEAFF. Variable domain in full (rest from reference TRBV7-2 and TRBJ1-1): GAGVSQSPSNKVTEKGKDVELRCDPISGHTALYWYRQSLGQGLEFLIYFQGNSAPDKSGLPSDRFSAERTGGSVSTLTIQRTQQEDSAVYLCASSSHRGTEAFFGQGTRLTVV.

The J gene is TRBJ2-1, the V gene TRBV11-3; TRBD2 aligns across 7 bases. Germline CDR1 and CDR2: SGHNT and YENEEA. The CDR3 extends over 14 amino acids. The J segment lost 6 bases and the V segment lost 3 bases, leaving 5 bases of the junction unmatched. CDR3 DNA: TGTGCCAGCAGCTTGGCGGGAGTAGGCAATGAGCAGTTCTTC. This codes for CASSLAGVGNEQFF.

The J gene is TRBJ1-2, the V gene TRBV5-1; D gene uncertain. The CDR3 is 13 residues long. CDR1 is SGHRS, CDR2 YFSETQ, per germline. The V and J ends lost 5 bases and 6 bases respectively, with 14 bases between them. The CDR3 reads CASSLTGGDGYTF. CDR3 in DNA: TGCGCCAGCAGTTTGACGGGCGGGGATGGCTACACCTTC.

The chain uses TRBV30 and TRBJ2-6, with 9 bases that match TRBD1. Trimming took 3 bases from V and 2 from J; bases not matched to a gene: 5. Germline CDR1 reads GTSNPN; CDR2 reads SVGIG (reference sequence). The CDR3 extends over 16 amino acids. The CDR3 here is CAWRRGDRAGANVLTF. The CDR3 region has the DNA TGTGCCTGGAGGCGTGGGGACAGGGCTGGGGCCAACGTCCTGACTTTC.

This chain uses TRBV5-6 with TRBJ2-7; the match to TRBD1 covers 9 bases. This CDR3 spans 18 amino acids. Germline values: CDR1 SGHDT, CDR2 YYEEEE. The V gene end was trimmed by 3 bases and the J gene end by 2 bases; junction bases not matched to a gene: 15. The CDR3 nucleotides read TGTGCCAGCAGCTCGACCCGGACAGGGGCGCCAACCACCTACGAGCAGTACTTC. This translates into CASSSTRTGAPTTYEQYF.

This chain connects TRBV9 to TRBJ1-3; D not resolved. Trimming stripped 0 bases from V and 0 bases from J, with 10 bases between. This CDR3 has 16 amino acids. Germline V gives CDR1 SGDLS, CDR2 YYNGEE. CDR3 region: CASSVDAGYSGNTIYF. As DNA, the CDR3 is TGTGCCAGCAGCGTAGACGCAGGCTACTCTGGAAACACCATATATTTT. Together with reference TRBV9 and TRBJ1-3, the CDR3 gives the full variable domain: DSGVTQTPKHLITATGQRVTLRCSPRSGDLSVYWYQQSLDQGLQFLIQYYNGEERAKGNILERFSAQQFPDLHSELNLSSLELGDSALYFCASSVDAGYSGNTIYFGEGSWLTVV.

The V and J genes are TRBV6-5 and TRBJ1-2, with 7 nucleotides matching TRBD1. In germline, CDR1 is MNHEY, CDR2 SVGAGI. J was trimmed by 3 bases and V by 6 bases; bases with no gene match: 4. This CDR3 is built from 13 residues. The CDR3 loop reads CASRTGTDYGYTF. CDR3 coding DNA: TGTGCCAGCAGGACCGGGACAGACTATGGCTACACCTTC.

The gene calls are TRBV7-2 and TRBJ2-1; D is possibly TRBD1 (5 bases). The CDR3 consists of 13 residues. Germline values: CDR1 SGHTA, CDR2 FQGNSA. The V and J ends lost 5 bases and 5 bases respectively, with 10 bases between them. DNA of the CDR3: TGTGCCAGCAGCAGGGGATACCACAATGAGCAGTTCTTC. Its protein is CASSRGYHNEQFF.

This rearrangement joins TRBV5-8 to TRBJ2-5; 9 bases line up with TRBD2. V was pared by 0 bases and J by 5 bases, with 14 bases of the junction left unmatched. In germline, CDR1 is SGHTS, CDR2 YDEGEE. The CDR3 contains 18 residues. The CDR3 bases are TGTGCCAGCAGCTTGGGAAGCAGGGGTAGCGGGAGCGGGGAGACCCAGTACTTC. This translates into CASSLGSRGSGSGETQYF.